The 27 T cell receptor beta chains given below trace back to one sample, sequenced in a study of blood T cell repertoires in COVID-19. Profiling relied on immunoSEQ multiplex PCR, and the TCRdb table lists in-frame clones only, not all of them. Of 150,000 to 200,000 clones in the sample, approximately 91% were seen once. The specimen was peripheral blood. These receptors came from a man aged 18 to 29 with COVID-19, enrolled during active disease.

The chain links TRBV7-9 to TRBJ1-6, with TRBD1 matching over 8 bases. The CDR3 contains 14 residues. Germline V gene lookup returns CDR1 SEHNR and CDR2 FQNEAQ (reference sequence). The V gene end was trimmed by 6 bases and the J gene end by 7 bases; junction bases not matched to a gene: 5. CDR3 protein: CASRWTGRNSPLHF. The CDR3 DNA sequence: TGTGCCAGCAGATGGACAGGGAGGAATTCACCCCTCCACTTT. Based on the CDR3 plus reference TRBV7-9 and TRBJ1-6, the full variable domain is DTGVSQNPRHKITKRGQNVTFRCDPISEHNRLYWYRQTLGQGPEFLTYFQNEAQLEKSRLLSDRFSAERPKGSFSTLEIQRTEQGDSAMYLCASRWTGRNSPLHFGNGTRLTVT.

CDR3 coding DNA: TGTGCCAGCAGTTACACCGGGACACGGTCCGGGGAGCTGTTTTTT. Protein: CASSYTGTRSGELFF. The chain couples TRBV28 to TRBJ2-2, with a weak D call TRBD1 (6 bases). V lost 4 bases to trimming and J lost 6 bases, with 15 bases between them. The CDR3 covers 15 residues. Germline V gene lookup returns CDR1 MDHEN and CDR2 SYDVKM.

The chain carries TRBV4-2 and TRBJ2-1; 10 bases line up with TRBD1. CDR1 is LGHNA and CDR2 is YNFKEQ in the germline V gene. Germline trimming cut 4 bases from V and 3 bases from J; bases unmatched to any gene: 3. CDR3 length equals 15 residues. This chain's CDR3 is CASSLDRGLYNEQFF. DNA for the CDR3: TGTGCCAGCAGCCTCGACAGGGGGCTCTACAATGAGCAGTTCTTC.

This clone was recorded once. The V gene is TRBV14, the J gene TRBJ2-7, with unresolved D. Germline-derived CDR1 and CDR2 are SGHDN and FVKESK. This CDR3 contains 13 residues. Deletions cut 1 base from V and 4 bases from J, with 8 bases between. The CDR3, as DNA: TGTGCCAGCAGCCAAGGCGGCGTGTACGAGCAGTACTTC. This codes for CASSQGGVYEQYF.

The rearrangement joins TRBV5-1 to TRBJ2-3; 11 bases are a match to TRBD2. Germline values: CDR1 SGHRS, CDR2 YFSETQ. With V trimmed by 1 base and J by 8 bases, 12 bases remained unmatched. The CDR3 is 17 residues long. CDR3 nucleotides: TGCGCCAGCAGCTTGTATGGGACTAGCGGTCGTATGGTTACGCAGTATTTT. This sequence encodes CASSLYGTSGRMVTQYF.

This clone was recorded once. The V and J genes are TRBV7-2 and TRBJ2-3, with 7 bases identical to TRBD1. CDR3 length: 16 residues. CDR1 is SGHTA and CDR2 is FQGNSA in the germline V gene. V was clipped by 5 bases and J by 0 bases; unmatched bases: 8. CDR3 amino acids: CASSGQVRTSTDTQYF. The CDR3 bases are TGTGCCAGCAGCGGACAGGTGCGGACTAGCACAGATACGCAGTATTTT.

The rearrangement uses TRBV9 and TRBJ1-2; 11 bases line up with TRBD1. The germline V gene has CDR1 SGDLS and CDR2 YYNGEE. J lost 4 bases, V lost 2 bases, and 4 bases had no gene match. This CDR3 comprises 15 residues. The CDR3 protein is CASSVLGQGGYGYTF. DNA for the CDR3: TGTGCCAGCAGCGTCTTGGGACAGGGGGGCTATGGCTACACCTTC.

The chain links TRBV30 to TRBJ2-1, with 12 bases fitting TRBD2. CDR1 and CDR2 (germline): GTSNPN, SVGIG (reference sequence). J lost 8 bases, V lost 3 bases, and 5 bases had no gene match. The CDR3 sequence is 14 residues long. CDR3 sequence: CAWRRLAGAYEQFF. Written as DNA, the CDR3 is TGTGCCTGGAGAAGACTAGCGGGAGCCTATGAGCAGTTCTTC. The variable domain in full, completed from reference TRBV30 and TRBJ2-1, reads SQTIHQWPATLVQPVGSPLSLECTVEGTSNPNLYWYRQAAGRGLQLLFYSVGIGQISSEVPQNLSASRPQDRQFILSSKKLLLSDSGFYLCAWRRLAGAYEQFFGPGTRLTVL.

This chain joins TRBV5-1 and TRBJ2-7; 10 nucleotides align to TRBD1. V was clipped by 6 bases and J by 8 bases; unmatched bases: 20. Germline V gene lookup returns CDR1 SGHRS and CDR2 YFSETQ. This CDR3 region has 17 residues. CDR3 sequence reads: CASTGVYAGTGVGKQYF. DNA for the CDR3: TGCGCCAGCACCGGTGTATACGCCGGGACAGGGGTGGGCAAGCAGTACTTC.

CDR3 bases: TGTGCCAGTAGTATCTCCGGGACAGGGCTCTACGAGCAGTACTTC. It is translated as CASSISGTGLYEQYF. The V gene is TRBV19, the J gene TRBJ2-7; 9 nucleotides agree with TRBD1. V trimming: 3 bases; J trimming: 3 bases; junction bases outside the gene matches: 6. The germline CDR1 and CDR2 sequences are LNHDA and SQIVND (reference sequence). The CDR3 has 15 residues.

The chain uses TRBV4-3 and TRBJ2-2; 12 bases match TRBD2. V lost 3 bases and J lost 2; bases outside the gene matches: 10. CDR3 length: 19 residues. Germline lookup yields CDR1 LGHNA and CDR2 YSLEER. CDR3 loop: CASSQETGLAGLNTGELFF. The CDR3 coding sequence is TGCGCCAGCAGCCAGGAGACGGGACTAGCGGGCCTTAACACCGGGGAGCTGTTTTTT.

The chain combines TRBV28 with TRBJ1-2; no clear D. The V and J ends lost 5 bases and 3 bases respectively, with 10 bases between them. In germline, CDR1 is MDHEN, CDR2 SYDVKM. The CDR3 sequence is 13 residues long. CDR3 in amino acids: CASSMNNDYGYTF. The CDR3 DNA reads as TGTGCCAGCAGTATGAACAACGACTATGGCTACACCTTC.

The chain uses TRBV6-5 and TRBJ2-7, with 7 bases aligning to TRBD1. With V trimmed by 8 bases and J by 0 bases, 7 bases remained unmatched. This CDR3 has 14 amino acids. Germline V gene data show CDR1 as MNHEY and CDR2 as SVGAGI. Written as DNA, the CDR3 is TGTGCCAGCCGATCCAGGGACAGCTCCTACGAGCAGTACTTC. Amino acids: CASRSRDSSYEQYF.

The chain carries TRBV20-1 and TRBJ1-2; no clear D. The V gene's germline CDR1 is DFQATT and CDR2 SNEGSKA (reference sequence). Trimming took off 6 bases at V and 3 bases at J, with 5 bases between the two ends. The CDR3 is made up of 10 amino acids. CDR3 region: CSASDYGYTF. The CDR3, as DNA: TGCAGTGCCTCGGACTATGGCTACACCTTC.

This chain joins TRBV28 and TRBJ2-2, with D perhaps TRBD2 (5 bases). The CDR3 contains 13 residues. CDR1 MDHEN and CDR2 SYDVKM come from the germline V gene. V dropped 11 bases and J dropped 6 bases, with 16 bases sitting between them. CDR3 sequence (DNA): TGTGCCTACCCGGGGATCGTATCCGGGGAGCTGTTTTTT. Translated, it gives CAYPGIVSGELFF. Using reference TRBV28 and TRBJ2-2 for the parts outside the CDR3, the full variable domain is DVKVTQSSRYLVKRTGEKVFLECVQDMDHENMFWYRQDPGLGLRLIYFSYDVKMKEKGDIPEGYSVSREKKERFSLILESASTNQTSMYLCAYPGIVSGELFFGEGSRLTVL.

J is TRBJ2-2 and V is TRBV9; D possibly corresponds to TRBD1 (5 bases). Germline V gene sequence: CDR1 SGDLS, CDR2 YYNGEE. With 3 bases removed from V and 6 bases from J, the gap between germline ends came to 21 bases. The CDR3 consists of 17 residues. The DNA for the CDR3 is TGTGCCAGCAGCGCGTGGGGCTCCACTTATGAGGCCGGGGAGCTGTTTTTT. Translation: CASSAWGSTYEAGELFF.

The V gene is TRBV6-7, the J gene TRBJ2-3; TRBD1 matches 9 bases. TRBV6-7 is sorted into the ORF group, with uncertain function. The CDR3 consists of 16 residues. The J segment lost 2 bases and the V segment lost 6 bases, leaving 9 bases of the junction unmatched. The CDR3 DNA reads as TGTGCCAGCAGCCTGGACAGGGGCTTATACACAGATACGCAGTATTTT. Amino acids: CASSLDRGLYTDTQYF.

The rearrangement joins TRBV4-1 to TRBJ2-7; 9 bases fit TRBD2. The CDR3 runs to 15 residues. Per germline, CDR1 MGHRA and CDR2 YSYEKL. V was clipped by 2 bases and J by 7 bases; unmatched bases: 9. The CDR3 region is CASSQLASGKGEQYF. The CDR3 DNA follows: TGCGCCAGCAGCCAATTGGCTAGCGGGAAGGGGGAGCAGTACTTC.

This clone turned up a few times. CDR3 sequence reads: CASRQGESNGELFF. CDR3 bases: TGTGCCAGCCGTCAGGGGGAGTCGAACGGGGAGCTGTTTTTT. The chain combines TRBV6-5 with TRBJ2-2, with 7 nucleotides matching TRBD1. J was trimmed by 7 bases and V by 8 bases; bases with no gene match: 10. In germline, CDR1 is MNHEY, CDR2 SVGAGI. The CDR3 runs 14 residues.

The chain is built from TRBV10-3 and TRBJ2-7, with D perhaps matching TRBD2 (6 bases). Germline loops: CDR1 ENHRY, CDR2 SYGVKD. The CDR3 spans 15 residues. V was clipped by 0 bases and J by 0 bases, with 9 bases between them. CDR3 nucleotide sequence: TGTGCCATCAGTGAGTCGGCGGGGAGCTCCTACGAGCAGTACTTC. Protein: CAISESAGSSYEQYF.

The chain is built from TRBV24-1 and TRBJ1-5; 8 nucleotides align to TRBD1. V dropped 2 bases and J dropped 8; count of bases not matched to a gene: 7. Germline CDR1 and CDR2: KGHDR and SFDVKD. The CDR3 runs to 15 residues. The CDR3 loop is CATSDSGQAVEPQHF. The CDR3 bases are TGTGCCACCAGTGATTCGGGACAGGCCGTTGAGCCCCAGCATTTT.

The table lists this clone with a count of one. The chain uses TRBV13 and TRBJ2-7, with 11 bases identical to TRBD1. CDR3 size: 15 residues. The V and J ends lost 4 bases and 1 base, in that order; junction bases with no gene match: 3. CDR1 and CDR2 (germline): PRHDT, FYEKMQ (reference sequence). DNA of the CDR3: TGTGCCAGCAGCTATGGGACAGGGGGTTCCTACGAGCAGTACTTC. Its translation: CASSYGTGGSYEQYF.

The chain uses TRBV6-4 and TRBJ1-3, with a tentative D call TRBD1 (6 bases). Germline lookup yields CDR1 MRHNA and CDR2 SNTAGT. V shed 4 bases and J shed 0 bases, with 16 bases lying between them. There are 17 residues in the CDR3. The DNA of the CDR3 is TGTGCCAGCAGTGTAGAGAGGGGGTCTAGCTCTGGAAACACCATATATTTT. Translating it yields CASSVERGSSSGNTIYF.

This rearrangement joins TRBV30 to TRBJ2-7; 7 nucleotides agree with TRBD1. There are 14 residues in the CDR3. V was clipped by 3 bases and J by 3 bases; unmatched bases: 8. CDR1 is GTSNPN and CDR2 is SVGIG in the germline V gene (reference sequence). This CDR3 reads CAWRKTGSYYEQYF. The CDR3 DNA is TGTGCCTGGAGAAAGACAGGGTCTTACTACGAGCAGTACTTC. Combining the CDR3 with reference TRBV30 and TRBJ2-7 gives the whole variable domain SQTIHQWPATLVQPVGSPLSLECTVEGTSNPNLYWYRQAAGRGLQLLFYSVGIGQISSEVPQNLSASRPQDRQFILSSKKLLLSDSGFYLCAWRKTGSYYEQYFGPGTRLTVT.

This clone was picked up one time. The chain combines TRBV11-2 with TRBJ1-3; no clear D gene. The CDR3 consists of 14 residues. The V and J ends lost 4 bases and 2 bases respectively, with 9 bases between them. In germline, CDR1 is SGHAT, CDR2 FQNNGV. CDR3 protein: CASSSPRAGNTIYF. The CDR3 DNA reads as TGTGCCAGCAGCTCCCCCCGAGCTGGAAACACCATATATTTT.

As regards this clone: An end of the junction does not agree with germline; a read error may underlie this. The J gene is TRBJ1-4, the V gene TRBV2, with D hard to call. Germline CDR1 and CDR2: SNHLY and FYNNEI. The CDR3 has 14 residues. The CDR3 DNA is TGTGCCAGCAGTGAGGATCGGAGGCAAGAAAAACTGCTTTTT. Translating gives CASSEDRRQEKLLF. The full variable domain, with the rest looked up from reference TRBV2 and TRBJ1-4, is EPEVTQTPSHQVTQMGQEVILRCVPISNHLYFYWYRQILGQKVEFLVSFYNNEISEKSEIFDDQFSVERPDGSNFTLKIRSTKLEDSAMYFCASSEDRRQEKLLFGSGTQLSVL.

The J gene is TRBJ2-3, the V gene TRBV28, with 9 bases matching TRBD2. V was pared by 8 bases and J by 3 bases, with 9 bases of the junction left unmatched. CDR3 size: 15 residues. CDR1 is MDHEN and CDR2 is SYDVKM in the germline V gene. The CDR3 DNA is TGTGCCAGCGAGGCAGGCGGGAGGGGGACAGATACGCAGTATTTT. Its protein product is CASEAGGRGTDTQYF.